The 18 T cell receptor beta chains listed next were all sequenced from one sample in a study of beta chain features in type 1 diabetes. Reverse transcribing all isolated RNA meant expressed TCRB transcripts were sequenced. Clones were read by immunoSEQ multiplex PCR, and TCRdb kept only the in-frame ones, dropping some. The data contain about 660,000 clones, over 11% of them singletons. Study-level findings and limits: TCRB CDR3s were moderately but significantly shorter in Type 1 diabetes patients in all four CD4+ subsets.

The antigens these receptors bind are not known. Sequencing was performed on naive CD4+ T cells from blood. These receptors came from a man aged 18 to 29 with type 1 diabetes.

The V and J genes are TRBV20-1 and TRBJ2-7; D ambiguous. Germline V gives CDR1 DFQATT, CDR2 SNEGSKA (reference sequence). With 7 bases removed from V and 1 base from J, the gap between germline ends came to 8 bases. The CDR3 length is 11 residues. The CDR3 bases are TGCAGTGACAGCAGGTCCTACGAGCAGTACTTC. Translated, it gives CSDSRSYEQYF.

Only a few counts were recorded for this clone. The chain links TRBV7-3 to TRBJ2-1; weak D call: TRBD2 (6 bases). The germline V and J ends were trimmed by 2 bases and 4 bases, with 9 bases remaining between them. The CDR3 consists of 14 residues. Germline lookup yields CDR1 SGHTA and CDR2 FQGTGA. The DNA of the CDR3 is TGTGCCAGCAGCTTATCTGGGACTTACAATGAGCAGTTCTTC. This encodes CASSLSGTYNEQFF.

The V call is TRBV4-3, the J call TRBJ2-2; D possibly uses TRBD1 or TRBD2 (5 bases each). V lost 4 bases to trimming and J lost 7 bases, with 13 bases between them. Germline V CDR1 and CDR2: LGHNA, YSLEER. The CDR3 extends over 14 amino acids. CDR3 coding DNA: TGCGCCAGCAGCCCGGGACCGCCCGTCGGGGAGCTGTTTTTT. Encoded protein: CASSPGPPVGELFF.

V gene TRBV5-1 combines with J gene TRBJ2-3, with D perhaps matching TRBD1 (5 bases). Germline V gene sequence: CDR1 SGHRS, CDR2 YFSETQ. The V end was cut by 7 bases, the J end by 5 bases, with 17 bases between. The CDR3 is made up of 14 amino acids. As DNA, the CDR3 is TGCGCCAGCTCCCAGGGAAACGCACAAGATACGCAGTATTTT. Its translation is CASSQGNAQDTQYF.

The J gene is TRBJ2-3, the V gene TRBV7-2; a possible D gene is TRBD1 (5 bases). V lost 6 bases and J lost 0, with 10 bases in between. The CDR3 has 14 amino acids. Germline CDR1 and CDR2: SGHTA and FQGNSA. CDR3 protein: CASRLAGSTDTQYF. The CDR3 DNA sequence: TGTGCCAGCAGGCTGGCAGGGAGCACAGATACGCAGTATTTT.

In its sample, this clone was seen a few times. The rearrangement joins TRBV13 to TRBJ1-1, with D hard to call. The germline V and J ends were trimmed by 5 bases and 1 base, with 8 bases remaining between them. Germline CDR1 is PRHDT and CDR2 is FYEKMQ (reference sequence). The CDR3 is 13 residues long. CDR3 residues: CASSLRGNTEAFF. As DNA, the CDR3 is TGTGCCAGCAGCCTACGGGGGAACACTGAAGCTTTCTTT.

The table lists this clone with a few counts. This rearrangement joins TRBV19 to TRBJ2-3; TRBD2 matches at 7 bases. Germline CDR1 and CDR2: LNHDA and SQIVND (reference sequence). The length of the CDR3 is 14 residues. J lost 6 bases, V lost 5 bases, and 8 bases had no gene match. The CDR3 sequence is CASSRREQADTQYF. CDR3 coding DNA: TGTGCCAGTAGTCGGCGGGAGCAGGCTGATACGCAGTATTTT. Filled out from reference TRBV19 and TRBJ2-3, the complete variable domain reads DGGITQSPKYLFRKEGQNVTLSCEQNLNHDAMYWYRQDPGQGLRLIYYSQIVNDFQKGDIAEGYSVSREKKESFPLTVTSAQKNPTAFYLCASSRREQADTQYFGPGTRLTVL.

The chain couples TRBV6-4 to TRBJ1-1; a weak D match, TRBD1 (5 bases). Per germline, CDR1 MRHNA and CDR2 SNTAGT. The CDR3 length is 13 residues. Trimming took off 4 bases at V and 2 bases at J, with 8 bases between the two ends. The chain's CDR3 is CASSAQGNTEAFF. Written as DNA, the CDR3 is TGTGCCAGCAGTGCCCAGGGAAACACTGAAGCTTTCTTT.

The V gene is TRBV11-1, the J gene TRBJ2-7; D possibly corresponds to TRBD1 (6 bases). The CDR3 sequence is 14 residues long. CDR1 and CDR2 (germline): SGHAT, FQDESV (reference sequence). V lost 5 bases to trimming and J lost 1 base, with 12 bases between them. The CDR3 is CASSRTGQSYEQYF. The CDR3 nucleotides are TGTGCCAGCAGCCGGACGGGACAATCCTACGAGCAGTACTTC.

This clone has a handful of counts. This chain links TRBV5-1 with TRBJ1-2, with 9 nucleotides matching TRBD1. CDR1 and CDR2 from the germline V gene are SGHRS and YFSETQ. The ends lost 4 bases at V and 7 bases at J; junction bases unmatched: 2. This CDR3 spans 12 amino acids. DNA of the CDR3: TGCGCCAGCAGCCCGGACAGGGGTGGCTACACCTTC. It yields the protein CASSPDRGGYTF.

The chain joins TRBV29-1 to TRBJ1-3, with D unclear. Germline-derived CDR1 and CDR2 are SQVTM and ANQGSEA. The length of the CDR3 is 12 residues. V was trimmed by 7 bases and J by 0 bases, leaving 7 bases between them. Here the CDR3 reads CSALRSGNTIYF. The CDR3 DNA reads TGCAGCGCCCTGCGCTCTGGAAACACCATATATTTT.

In its sample, this clone was seen a few times. The V call is TRBV6-4, the J call TRBJ2-2; 7 bases are shared with TRBD1. V lost 6 bases, J lost 7 bases, and 8 bases stayed unmatched. Germline V CDR1 and CDR2: MRHNA, SNTAGT. This CDR3 is built from 14 residues. In nucleotides, the CDR3 is TGTGCCAGCAGCCACAGGGGTGGTCACGGGGAGCTGTTTTTT. This encodes CASSHRGGHGELFF.

CDR3 DNA sequence: TGTGCCAGCAGCTTGGGGGGACAGGGGCTATATGGCTACACCTTC. Its translation is CASSLGGQGLYGYTF. The genes are TRBV5-4 and TRBJ1-2; TRBD1 aligns across 10 bases. V gave up 0 bases and J gave up 5 bases; unmatched junction bases: 4. The CDR3 covers 15 residues. The V gene's germline CDR1 is SGHNT and CDR2 YYREEE (reference sequence).

The chain carries TRBV18 and TRBJ2-1; perhaps TRBD2 as D (6 bases). This CDR3 spans 13 amino acids. The V end lost 3 bases, the J end lost 10 bases, and 13 bases lay between the germline ends. CDR1 is KGHSH and CDR2 is LQKENI in the germline V gene. CDR3 nucleotides: TGTGCCAGCTCACCGGGGGGAGCTGGGGAGCAGTTCTTC. Protein product: CASSPGGAGEQFF. Looking up the rest from reference TRBV18 and TRBJ2-1 gives the full variable domain: NAGVMQNPRHLVRRRGQEARLRCSPMKGHSHVYWYRQLPEEGLKFMVYLQKENIIDESGMPKERFSAEFPKEGPSILRIQQVVRGDSAAYFCASSPGGAGEQFFGPGTRLTVL.

The V call is TRBV5-1, the J call TRBJ1-1; weak D call: TRBD1 (6 bases). Trimming shortened V by 1 base and J by 1 base, and 11 bases separated the two germline ends. CDR1 and CDR2 (germline): SGHRS, YFSETQ. The CDR3 length is 15 residues. DNA of the CDR3: TGCGCCAGCAGCTTGAGGGGGAGAGCGAACACTGAAGCTTTCTTT. Amino acid sequence: CASSLRGRANTEAFF.

This clone came up a few times. The chain is built from TRBV5-1 and TRBJ2-5; TRBD2 matches 9 bases. V lost 0 bases and J lost 5; bases outside the gene matches: 2. CDR3 size: 14 residues. CDR1 and CDR2 from the germline V gene are SGHRS and YFSETQ. In DNA form, the CDR3 reads TGCGCCAGCAGCTTGGCCACTAGCGGGGAGACCCAGTACTTC. The encoded protein is CASSLATSGETQYF.

The chain employs TRBV11-2 and TRBJ2-5; D is possibly TRBD1 or TRBD2 (5 bases each). This CDR3 is built from 14 residues. Trimming stripped 5 bases from V and 4 bases from J, with 14 bases between. Germline CDR1 and CDR2: SGHAT and FQNNGV. For the CDR3, the DNA is TGTGCCAGCAGCCTTACCGGGACCACAGAGACCCAGTACTTC. Residues: CASSLTGTTETQYF.

The chain recombines TRBV28 with TRBJ2-1, with D perhaps TRBD2 (6 bases). The CDR3 consists of 15 residues. The germline gives CDR1 MDHEN, CDR2 SYDVKM. V was trimmed by 3 bases and J by 4 bases, leaving 13 bases between them. CDR3 sequence reads: CASSFLLAAYNEQFF. CDR3 coding DNA: TGTGCCAGCAGTTTTTTACTAGCCGCTTACAATGAGCAGTTCTTC.